Only a few counts were recorded for the clone carrying this T cell receptor (beta chain). As yet, its antigen is unknown. Germline values: CDR1 SGHVS, CDR2 FQNEAQ. Between the trimmed V and J ends, which lost 5 bases and 0 bases, there was a span of 15 bases. This CDR3 is 16 amino acids long. 5'RACE, which relied on constant-segment primers, yielded TCR alpha and TCR beta cDNA libraries carrying sample barcodes and UMIs. TCRdb called the 5' RACE reads again in MiXCR, with one record for every CDR3 protein. The sample shows 240,000 or so distinct CDR3 sequences, over 8.5% of them seen only once. This sample is drawn from a study of T-cell memory formation after mild COVID-19. Regarding the study as a whole: In pre-infection memory, a portion of responding clones appeared, which suggested that cross-reactive memory joined. The study found balanced CD4/CD8 in clones contracting day 15 to 85 and a CD4+ lean in later expanders.

This sequence was found in a man between 18 and 35 years old who had mild COVID-19 (a few samples of this study predate the infection). Cell type and time point are not known. Sequences were obtained from PBMCs or a T cell subset sorted from them (not recorded which). This chain connects TRBV7-8 to TRBJ2-3, with D possibly TRBD1 on 5 matching bases. CDR3 region: CASSRTVGPSTDTQYF. The CDR3 nucleotides read TGTGCCAGCAGCCGCACAGTGGGGCCTAGCACAGATACGCAGTATTTT.